The 17 T cell receptor beta chains reported below all come from one sample, sequenced in a study of T cell clonality in common variable immunodeficiency. Points from the study as a whole: Reportedly, TCR beta sequences from common variable immunodeficiency showed fewer deletions and N-nucleotide insertions.

TCRdb keeps only in-frame clones here, not all; method: immunoSEQ multiplex PCR. This sample carries roughly 23,000 clones and no singletons, and around 10% goes to the top ten. These receptors' antigens are unknown. Sequenced: peripheral blood mononuclear cells. These TCRs come from a human donor with common variable immunodeficiency.

A few counts support this clone. The CDR3 end lies 3 residues beyond the end of the read and is filled in from the germline J gene. The chain carries TRBV19 and TRBJ2-7; no clear D gene. V was trimmed by 5 bases and J by 3 bases, leaving 14 bases between them. Germline V gene sequence: CDR1 LNHDA, CDR2 SQIVND (reference sequence). CDR3 length: 14 amino acids. CDR3: CASSARQFHYEQYF. Partial CDR3 DNA: TGTGCCAGTAGTGCCCGACAATTTCACTACGAG.

This clone was observed a handful of times. The read ends 3 residues shy of where the CDR3 ends; the end is completed using the germline J gene. The chain joins TRBV6-2 or TRBV6-3 to TRBJ1-6; TRBD1 is a possible D gene (6 bases). The CDR3 is made up of 17 amino acids. The germline V gene has CDR1 MNHEY and CDR2 SVGEGT. Trimming cost V 6 bases and J 0 bases, with 15 bases left between them. The part of the CDR3 DNA that was read is TGTGCCAGCAGCCTATTTAGGACAGCCTCCTATAATTCACCC. Protein: CASSLFRTASYNSP. The CDR3, in full, reads CASSLFRTASYNSPLHF.

There are a few counts of this clone. The read ends 3 residues shy of where the CDR3 ends; the end is completed using the germline J gene. The genes are TRBV2 and TRBJ2-1; a possible D gene is TRBD1 (6 bases). CDR3 length equals 14 residues. V was pared by 3 bases and J by 5 bases, with 11 bases between. CDR1 is SNHLY and CDR2 is FYNNEI in the germline V gene. Partial CDR3 DNA: TGTGCCAGCAGTGAGGGATGGACAGACAATGAG. Protein product: CASSEGWTDNE. The CDR3 reads in full as CASSEGWTDNEQFF.

This clone was seen only a few times. Read sequence stops 3 residues before the CDR3 end, and the germline J gene provides the missing end. The V and J genes are TRBV18 and TRBJ2-2, with unresolved D. Per the germline V gene, CDR1 is KGHSH and CDR2 is LQKENI. With 5 bases removed from V and 0 bases from J, the gap between germline ends came to 10 bases. The length of the CDR3 is 15 residues. The sequenced part of the CDR3 DNA is TGTGCCAGCTCAACTCTAGGATCGAACACCGGGGAG. Its protein is CASSTLGSNTGE. The entire CDR3 sequence reads CASSTLGSNTGELFF.

Note on this clone: The read halts 3 residues ahead of the CDR3 end, with the missing end drawn from the germline J gene. This chain links TRBV11-1 with TRBJ1-5; D gene uncertain. V lost 5 bases, J lost 0 bases, and 5 bases lay in between. This CDR3 region has 13 residues. The germline gives CDR1 SGHAT, CDR2 FQDESV (reference sequence). CDR3 protein: CASSRDSNQPQHF. Incomplete CDR3 DNA: TGTGCCAGCAGCCGCGATAGCAATCAGCCC.

This clone has a handful of counts. A read error may explain this, as a much larger clone is one base away. The read falls 3 residues short of the CDR3 end, and the missing part is taken from the germline J gene. This sequence joins TRBV6-2 or TRBV6-3 and TRBJ2-1; weak D call: TRBD2 (5 bases). CDR1 is MNHEY, CDR2 SVGEGT, per germline. The V gene lost 8 bases and the J gene lost 4 bases, with 15 bases spanning the gap. The CDR3 is 14 amino acids. The part of the CDR3 DNA that was read is TGTGCCAGCGGTCGCCTGGACTGGTACAATGAG. Amino acids: CASGRLDWYNE. The entire CDR3 is CASGRLDWYNEQFF.

In its sample, this clone was seen a few times. Read data end 3 residues before the CDR3 end; the end is taken from the germline J gene. V is TRBV7-8 and J is TRBJ1-2; 9 nucleotides match TRBD1. The CDR3 is 15 residues long. Per germline, CDR1 SGHVS and CDR2 FQNEAQ. The V gene end was trimmed by 2 bases and the J gene end by 5 bases; junction bases not matched to a gene: 6. The covered CDR3 bases are TGTGCCAGCAGCTTAAGTACAGGGGGCGGGTATGGC. Its protein product is CASSLSTGGGYG. In full, the CDR3 is CASSLSTGGGYGYTF.

The sample holds a few counts of this clone. The read ends 3 residues before the CDR3 terminus; that terminus is restored from the germline J gene. J is TRBJ1-2 and V is TRBV19; D might be TRBD1 (6 bases). CDR3 length: 14 amino acids. V shed 5 bases and J shed 4 bases, with 14 bases lying between them. Germline V CDR1 and CDR2: LNHDA, SQIVND (reference sequence). The sequenced CDR3 bases are TGTGCCAGTAGTGCCCACAGGGAGTCCTATGGC. This sequence encodes CASSAHRESYG. The CDR3 in full is CASSAHRESYGYTF. Filled out from reference TRBV19 and TRBJ1-2, the complete variable domain reads DGGITQSPKYLFRKEGQNVTLSCEQNLNHDAMYWYRQDPGQGLRLIYYSQIVNDFQKGDIAEGYSVSREKKESFPLTVTSAQKNPTAFYLCASSAHRESYGYTFGSGTRLTVV.

In this sample, this clone turned up a few times. The read comes to an end 3 residues before the CDR3 does, leaving the germline J gene to fill in the end. The chain combines TRBV18 with TRBJ1-5; 9 nucleotides line up with TRBD1. J lost 4 bases, V lost 5 bases, and 3 bases had no gene match. CDR1 is KGHSH, CDR2 LQKENI, per germline. This CDR3 has 14 residues. The sequenced part of the CDR3 DNA is TGTGCCAGCTCAGCGACAGGGGGAAATCAGCCC. Its protein is CASSATGGNQP. The whole CDR3 region reads CASSATGGNQPQHF.

On this clone: The read terminates 3 residues before the CDR3 end, so the remaining end is supplied by the germline J gene. The chain couples TRBV20-1 to TRBJ2-1; 10 bases agree with TRBD2. This CDR3 has 15 residues. CDR1 and CDR2 from the germline V gene are DFQATT and SNEGSKA (reference sequence). After removal of 3 bases from V and 8 bases from J, the junction contained 10 bases not matched to a gene. The CDR3 sequence is CSARTSGRIPDEQFF. The covered CDR3 bases are TGCAGTGCTAGGACTAGCGGGCGGATTCCCGATGAG.

A note on this clone: With the read ending 3 residues before the CDR3 end, the germline J gene is used to fill in that end. The V gene is TRBV23-1, the J gene TRBJ2-3; a weak D match, TRBD2 (7 bases). TRBV23-1 carries the ORF label, with uncertain function. The germline V and J ends were trimmed by 0 bases and 3 bases, with 19 bases remaining between them. The CDR3 consists of 18 residues. Here the CDR3 reads CASSQSPGGNELTDTQYF. The DNA read from the CDR3 is TGCGCCAGCAGTCAATCCCCGGGGGGCAACGAGCTAACAGATACG.

This clone occurred many times. The CDR3 end falls 3 residues outside the read, so it is completed with the germline J gene. The chain uses TRBV28 and TRBJ2-1; D is possibly TRBD2 (5 bases). Germline CDR1 is MDHEN and CDR2 is SYDVKM. The V end was cut by 5 bases, the J end by 1 base, with 15 bases between. The CDR3 is made up of 16 amino acids. This CDR3 reads CASSPLTTFSYNEQFF. The sequenced part of the CDR3 DNA is TGTGCCAGCAGTCCCCTGACTACCTTTTCCTACAATGAG.

The sample holds a few counts of this clone. The missing CDR3 end, 3 residues past where the read stops, is filled in from the germline J gene. The chain combines TRBV6-1 with TRBJ1-6, with no clear D. Looked up from germline, CDR1 is MNHNS and CDR2 is SASEGT. The CDR3 runs 12 residues. With 2 bases removed from V and 12 bases from J, the gap between germline ends came to 8 bases. CDR3 residues: CASSEMRQPLHF. The sequenced CDR3 bases are TGTGCCAGCAGTGAAATGAGACAACCC.

This clone was detected many times. The CDR3 is cut off 3 residues early in the read; its end comes from the germline J gene. The rearrangement uses TRBV11-2 and TRBJ1-5; 10 bases are a match to TRBD1. CDR1 is SGHAT and CDR2 is FQNNGV in the germline V gene. The CDR3 contains 15 residues. Unmatched junction bases numbered 8, after V lost 5 bases and J lost 7 bases. CDR3 bases read: TGTGCCAGCAGCCAGGGGACAGGGGAGATACAGCCC. This sequence encodes CASSQGTGEIQP. The CDR3 as a whole reads CASSQGTGEIQPQHF.

Worth noting for this clone: The read ends 3 residues before the CDR3 terminus; that terminus is restored from the germline J gene. This specimen includes other DNA sequences encoding the same CDR3. The chain couples TRBV2 to TRBJ2-7; TRBD2 agrees at 8 bases. Per the germline V gene, CDR1 is SNHLY and CDR2 is FYNNEI. This CDR3 region has 15 residues. The V gene end was trimmed by 1 base and the J gene end by 6 bases; junction bases not matched to a gene: 8. The CDR3 here is CASSEEVAGLGEQYF. The CDR3 bases that were read are TGTGCCAGCAGTGAAGAAGTAGCGGGGCTCGGCGAG.

This clone was counted a few times. The CDR3 bases that were read are TGTGCCAGTAGGATGACAGGGTTGAACACTGAA. This encodes CASRMTGLNTE. The complete CDR3 reads CASRMTGLNTEAFF. The chain combines TRBV19 with TRBJ1-1; 7 nucleotides line up with TRBD1. The read finishes 3 residues shy of the CDR3 end, and the germline J gene is used to complete it. Germline assignment: CDR1 LNHDA and CDR2 SQIVND (reference sequence). This CDR3 contains 14 residues. After removal of 6 bases from V and 0 bases from J, the junction contained 4 bases not matched to a gene.

In its sample, this clone was seen many times. The CDR3 is cut off 3 residues early in the read; its end comes from the germline J gene. The V gene is TRBV5-4, the J gene TRBJ2-7, with 7 bases matching TRBD2. Germline V gene sequence: CDR1 SGHNT, CDR2 YYREEE (reference sequence). V lost 1 base to trimming and J lost 5 bases; unmatched junction nucleotides: 3. The CDR3 consists of 13 residues. The covered CDR3 bases are TGTGCCAGCAGCTTGCGGGGAGGGAACGAG. Translating gives CASSLRGGNE. The full CDR3 sequence reads CASSLRGGNEQYF.